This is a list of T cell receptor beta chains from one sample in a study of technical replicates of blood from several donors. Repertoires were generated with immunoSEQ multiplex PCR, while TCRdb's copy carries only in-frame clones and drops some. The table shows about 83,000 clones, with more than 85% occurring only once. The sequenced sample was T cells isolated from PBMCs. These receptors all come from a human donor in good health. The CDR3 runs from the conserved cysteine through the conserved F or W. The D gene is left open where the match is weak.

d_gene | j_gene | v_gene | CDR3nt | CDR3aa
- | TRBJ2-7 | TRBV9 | TGTGCCAGCAGCGTAGCCGCCAGATCCTACGAGCAGTACTTC | CASSVAARSYEQYF
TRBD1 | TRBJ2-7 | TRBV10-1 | TGCGCCAGCAGTACCCTCACAGGGGTCGAGCAGTACTTC | CASSTLTGVEQYF
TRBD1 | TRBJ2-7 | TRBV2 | TGTGCCAGCAGCCCAGACAGGGACGAGCAGTACTTC | CASSPDRDEQYF
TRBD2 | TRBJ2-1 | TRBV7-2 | TGTGCCAGCAGCTATGATAGCGGGTACAATGAGCAGTTCTTC | CASSYDSGYNEQFF
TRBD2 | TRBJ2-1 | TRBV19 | TGTGCCAGCCAGCCTAGAGAGCGGGAGATCAACAATGAGCAGTTCTTC | CASQPREREINNEQFF
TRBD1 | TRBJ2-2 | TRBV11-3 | TGTGCCAGCAGCGATATTAGCCGGACAGGTTGGCACGCCGGGGAGCTGTTTTTT | CASSDISRTGWHAGELFF
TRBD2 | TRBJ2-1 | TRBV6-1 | TGTGCCAGCAGTGAATGGAGGGTAGCGGGACTAAACAATGAGCAGTTCTTC | CASSEWRVAGLNNEQFF
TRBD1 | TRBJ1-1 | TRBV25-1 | TGTGCCAGCACCCAAACAGACAGGGATGAAGCTTTCTTT | CASTQTDRDEAFF
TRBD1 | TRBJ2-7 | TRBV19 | TGTGCCAGTAGTATAGCCGGGACAGGAACCTACGAGCAGTACTTC | CASSIAGTGTYEQYF
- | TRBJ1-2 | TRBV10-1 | TGCGCCAGCAGTGAGTCGAGCTCCACTTATGGAGACTACACCTTC | CASSESSSTYGDYTF